This T cell receptor beta chain comes out of a study of TIL therapy for anti-PD-1-resistant metastatic lung cancer. The V gene's germline CDR1 is SGHKS and CDR2 YYEKEE (reference sequence). The ends were cut back, 3 bases at V and 0 bases at J, with 13 bases in the middle. The CDR3 runs 16 residues. The immunoSEQ assay was v3. Survey-level samples got around 2.1 million read pairs; deep-level samples got about 5-6.5 million. The table came from immunoSEQ multiplex PCR; TCRdb's copy has only in-frame clones and leaves some out. The sample holds some 6,300 clones, around three fifths seen once. The time point was: pre-treatment sample, taken before nivolumab and TIL therapy. Pleural nodules or supraclavicular lymph nodes made up most of the excised metastases sampled.

This clonotype was obtained from a person aged 25-79 years with non-small cell lung cancer. V usage is TRBV5-5 and J usage is TRBJ1-3, with a tentative D call TRBD1 (5 bases). The sequences come from tumor tissue, collected at baseline. The DNA for the CDR3 is TGTGCCAGCAGCTGGGACTGGACGGGCTCTGGAAACACCATATATTTT. This encodes CASSWDWTGSGNTIYF.